A selection of T cell receptor beta chains follows, all from one sample in a study of early stage breast cancer tumors. The repertoire was sequenced with immunoSEQ multiplex PCR; TCRdb's copy has only in-frame clones and lacks some. The repertoire holds more than 65,000 clones, with 65% to 85% as singletons. Specimen: blood. Receptor source: a person aged 35 to 50 with breast cancer. Both conserved end residues are part of each CDR3. A D gene is named only where the DNA matches it firmly. Expanded clones get a size class; other rows say once, few or many, or leave the size out.

j_call	d_call	v_call	clone_size	cdr3_nt	cdr3_aa
TRBJ1-1	-	TRBV20-1	once	TGCAGTGCTAGGAACACTGAAGCTTTCTTT	CSARNTEAFF
TRBJ2-7	TRBD1	TRBV28	once	TGTGCCAGCAGTTCTGGCAGGGGGTCGTACGAGCAGTACTTC	CASSSGRGSYEQYF
TRBJ2-7	-	TRBV11-2	-	TGTGCCAGCAGCTTAGCCGGTGAAGCCTACGAGCAGTACTTC	CASSLAGEAYEQYF
TRBJ2-7	-	TRBV11-2	-	TGTGCCAGCAGCTTAGGAAGGAGCACCTACGAGCAGTACTTC	CASSLGRSTYEQYF
TRBJ2-2	TRBD2	TRBV5-1	-	TGCGCCAGCAGAGAACGGGAGGTCACCGGGGAGCTGTTTTTT	CASREREVTGELFF
TRBJ2-1	-	TRBV29-1	-	TGCAGCGCGACTAGTTCCGATGAGCAGTTCTTC	CSATSSDEQFF
TRBJ1-2	-	TRBV4-1	-	TGCGCCAGCAGCCAAGATGGGGTAGCTAACTATGGCTACACCTTC	CASSQDGVANYGYTF
TRBJ2-7	TRBD2	TRBV11-2	-	TGTGCCAGCAGCTTTCGGACTAGCGACGAGCAGTACTTC	CASSFRTSDEQYF
TRBJ2-5	TRBD2	TRBV11-2	-	TGTGCCAGCAGTTTAGGACTAGCCGCCTTGCCCCAAGAGACCCAGTACTTC	CASSLGLAALPQETQYF
TRBJ2-1	-	TRBV6-1	-	TGTGCCAGCCTGGGATTTCTCAATGAGCAGTTCTTC	CASLGFLNEQFF
TRBJ2-3	-	TRBV27	-	TGTGCCAGCAGTTTACCGAACGTGGATACGCAGTATTTT	CASSLPNVDTQYF
TRBJ2-7	-	TRBV9	-	TGTGCCAGCAGCGTAGTAGATTACCCCGGCTACGAGCAGTACTTC	CASSVVDYPGYEQYF
TRBJ2-7	-	TRBV18	once	TGTGCCAGCTCACCACCGAGTAGCGTTGAGCAGTACTTC	CASSPPSSVEQYF
TRBJ1-5	-	TRBV19	-	TGTGCCAGTAGCCCCCAACCCCTTCCGGGATCCACAGGCAATCAGCCCCAGCATTTT	CASSPQPLPGSTGNQPQHF
TRBJ2-2	TRBD1	TRBV10-2	once	TGCGCCAGCAGTGACACCGGGACAGGGTGGGCCGGGGAGCTGTTTTTT	CASSDTGTGWAGELFF
TRBJ2-1	-	TRBV6-4	-	TGTGCCAGCAGTGACCGACTGGGGACTGAGCAGTTCTTC	CASSDRLGTEQFF
TRBJ1-5	-	TRBV7-2	few	TGTGCCAGCAGCCTCAATAAACTTAGCAATCAGCCCCAGCATTTT	CASSLNKLSNQPQHF
TRBJ1-1	TRBD1	TRBV13	-	TGTGCCAGCAGCTTAGCACCGGGACAGATGAACACTGAAGCTTTCTTT	CASSLAPGQMNTEAFF
TRBJ2-1	TRBD2	TRBV11-2	-	TGTGCCAGCAGCTCCGCTAGCGGGAGGGCCAATGAGCAGTTCTTC	CASSSASGRANEQFF
TRBJ1-1	-	TRBV6-1	-	TGTGCCAGCAGTGATCACGGGGTCGCTGAAGCTTTCTTT	CASSDHGVAEAFF
TRBJ1-1	TRBD1	TRBV5-1	-	TGCGCCAGCAGCCTTTCCGGGACAGCGAACACTGAAGCTTTCTTT	CASSLSGTANTEAFF
TRBJ1-2	-	TRBV28	-	TGTGCCAGCAGTTTGTCAGGGCCTAACTATGGCTACACCTTC	CASSLSGPNYGYTF
TRBJ2-5	TRBD2	TRBV7-9	-	TGTGCCAGCAGCTTGGGGGGGACGGCCCAAGAGACCCAGTACTTC	CASSLGGTAQETQYF
TRBJ2-3	-	TRBV11-2	-	TGTGCCAGCAGTACCCCAGATACGCAGTATTTT	CASSTPDTQYF
TRBJ2-7	-	TRBV7-9	-	TGTGCCAGCAAGCTTAGCGGTCATTACGAGCAGTACTTC	CASKLSGHYEQYF
TRBJ2-7	TRBD1	TRBV4-1	few	TGCGCCAGCAGTCTCCCGGGACAGAGGTACGAGCAGTACTTC	CASSLPGQRYEQYF
TRBJ2-7	-	TRBV29-1	-	TGCAGCGTTGCTTACAGAGCATACGAGCAGTACTTC	CSVAYRAYEQYF
TRBJ2-1	-	TRBV2	once	TGTGCCAGCAGTGGGTTGTATAACTCCTACAATGAGCAGTTCTTC	CASSGLYNSYNEQFF
TRBJ2-7	-	TRBV6-5	-	TGTGCCAGCAAGTTCCTACAGGCCTCCTACGAGCAGTACTTC	CASKFLQASYEQYF
TRBJ1-3	-	TRBV28	-	TGTGCCAGTTCGACCCCAAGCTCTGGAAACACCATATATTTT	CASSTPSSGNTIYF
TRBJ2-7	-	TRBV27	few	TGTGCCAGCAGTTTCACAGGGTTCGACGAGCAGTACTTC	CASSFTGFDEQYF
TRBJ1-2	TRBD1	TRBV9	few	TGTGCCAGCAGCGTAGGGGGACAGGGGATTACATTGGATGGCTACACCTTC	CASSVGGQGITLDGYTF
TRBJ1-2	-	TRBV15	-	TGTGCCACCAGCAGTAATTTTAACTATGGCTACACCTTC	CATSSNFNYGYTF
TRBJ2-1	TRBD2	TRBV18	-	TGTGCCAGCTCACCGGCGGGAGTCACCTACAATGAGCAGTTCTTC	CASSPAGVTYNEQFF